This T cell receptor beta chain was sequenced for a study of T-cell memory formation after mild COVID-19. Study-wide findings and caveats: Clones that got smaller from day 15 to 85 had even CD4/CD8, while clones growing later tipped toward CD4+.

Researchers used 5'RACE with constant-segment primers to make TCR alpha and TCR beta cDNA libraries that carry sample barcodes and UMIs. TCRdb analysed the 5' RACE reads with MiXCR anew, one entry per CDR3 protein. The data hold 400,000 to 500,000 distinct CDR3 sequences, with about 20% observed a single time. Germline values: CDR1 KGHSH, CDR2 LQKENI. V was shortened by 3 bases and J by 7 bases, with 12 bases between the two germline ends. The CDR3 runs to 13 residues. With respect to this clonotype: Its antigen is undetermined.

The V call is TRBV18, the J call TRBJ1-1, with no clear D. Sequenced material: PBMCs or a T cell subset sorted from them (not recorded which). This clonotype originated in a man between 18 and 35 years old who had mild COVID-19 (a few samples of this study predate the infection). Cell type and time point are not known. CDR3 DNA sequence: TGTGCCAGCTCACCCTCAAACCAAGGTGAAGCTTTCTTT. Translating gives CASSPSNQGEAFF.